Listed here are 8 T cell receptor beta chains from one sample, sequenced in a study of identical twins. TCRdb used MiXCR to reprocess the 5' RACE reads, holding one entry per CDR3 protein. The table records about 530,000 distinct CDR3 sequences, nearly 15% of them present only once. The same data also contributed to another study, on yellow fever vaccine responses in identical twins.

Sequencing was performed on CD4+ T cells sorted from blood. All receptors come from a woman aged 18-29 years in good health.

The J gene is TRBJ2-2, the V gene TRBV7-6; D uncertain. CDR1 and CDR2 from the germline V gene are SGHVS and FNYEAQ. The CDR3 totals 15 residues. Trimming pared 4 bases from V and 0 bases from J, leaving 9 bases between. The CDR3, as DNA: TGTGCCAGCAGCTCGGACGGCTCGAACACCGGGGAGCTGTTTTTT. Its protein is CASSSDGSNTGELFF.

The chain employs TRBV15 and TRBJ2-5; D call uncertain. V lost 6 bases and J 1 base, leaving 9 bases between the germline ends. Germline-derived CDR1 and CDR2 are LNHNV and YYDKDF (reference sequence). This CDR3 comprises 13 residues. CDR3 loop: CATSKTFQETQYF. CDR3 coding DNA: TGTGCCACCAGTAAGACATTCCAAGAGACCCAGTACTTC.

The chain is built from TRBV23-1 and TRBJ2-2, with 7 bases identical to TRBD1. TRBV23-1 has ORF status, its function being uncertain. This CDR3 spans 18 amino acids. V lost 4 bases to trimming and J lost 0 bases; unmatched junction nucleotides: 11. The CDR3: CASSLGYRDSANTGELFF. In DNA, the CDR3 is TGCGCCAGCAGTCTAGGCTACCGGGACAGCGCGAACACCGGGGAGCTGTTTTTT.

The gene calls are TRBV6-2 or TRBV6-3 and TRBJ2-7, with TRBD1 identical over 9 bases. The CDR3 length is 14 residues. Trimming at V came to 5 bases and at J to 5 bases, leaving 7 bases not matched to a gene. Germline CDR1 MNHEY, CDR2 SVGEGT. The CDR3 DNA is TGTGCCAGCAGTCGACAGGGGGTATCGGACGAGCAGTACTTC. Its translation: CASSRQGVSDEQYF.

The chain recombines TRBV12-5 with TRBJ2-2; D unclear. CDR3 length equals 15 residues. Germline V gene lookup returns CDR1 LGHNT and CDR2 FRNRAP. Deletions cut 2 bases from V and 5 bases from J, with 12 bases between. The CDR3 region is CASGLNRVGTGELFF. In DNA form, the CDR3 reads TGTGCTAGTGGTTTGAATAGGGTGGGGACCGGGGAGCTGTTTTTT.

This clonotype was seen only a few times. The V call is TRBV29-1, the J call TRBJ2-5; 11 nucleotides match TRBD2. Unmatched junction bases numbered 9, after V lost 6 bases and J lost 0 bases. The CDR3 has 16 amino acids. Germline CDR1 reads SQVTM; CDR2 reads ANQGSEA. CDR3 sequence reads: CSVTRGTSGNQETQYF. CDR3 nucleotides: TGCAGCGTCACCCGAGGGACTAGCGGAAACCAAGAGACCCAGTACTTC.

The J gene is TRBJ2-6, the V gene TRBV12-3 or TRBV12-4; D unclear. This CDR3 is 18 amino acids long. Trimming pared 0 bases from V and 5 bases from J, leaving 17 bases between. The CDR3 bases are TGTGCCAGCAGTTTAGCGCGGTCTCTGGTTGGGAGGGCCAACGTCCTGACTTTC. Protein product: CASSLARSLVGRANVLTF.

The rearrangement uses TRBV15 and TRBJ2-1, with D possibly being TRBD1 or TRBD2 (5 bases each). The germline gives CDR1 LNHNV, CDR2 YYDKDF (reference sequence). Trimming pared 0 bases from V and 4 bases from J, leaving 10 bases between. The CDR3 consists of 15 residues. Here the CDR3 reads CATSREGTPYNEQFF. The CDR3, as DNA: TGTGCCACCAGCAGAGAAGGGACCCCATACAATGAGCAGTTCTTC. Drawing the rest from reference TRBV15 and TRBJ2-1, the complete variable domain is DAMVIQNPRYQVTQFGKPVTLSCSQTLNHNVMYWYQQKSSQAPKLLFHYYDKDFNNEADTPDNFQSRRPNTSFCFLDIRSPGLGDTAMYLCATSREGTPYNEQFFGPGTRLTVL.